A single sample gave rise to the 7 T cell receptor beta chains below, sequenced in a study of cytomegalovirus exposure and HLA in healthy donors. The study ran its PCR with 60 Vbeta and 13 Jbeta primers. Profiling relied on immunoSEQ multiplex PCR, and the TCRdb table lists in-frame clones only, not all of them. The sample has roughly 120,000 clones, 76% seen once; the top ten hold around 1.8%. The sample consisted of PBMCs. All receptors come from a man over 45 in good health and CMV-seronegative.

This clone was seen once. This sequence joins TRBV25-1 and TRBJ1-1, with D hard to call. CDR3 size: 13 residues. The germline V and J ends were trimmed by 6 bases and 2 bases, with 10 bases remaining between them. CDR1 and CDR2 from the germline V gene are MGHDK and SYGVNS. As DNA, the CDR3 is TGTGCCAGCAGGTTTCGGGGTAACACTGAAGCTTTCTTT. It yields the protein CASRFRGNTEAFF. Full variable domain (outside the CDR3, taken from reference TRBV25-1 and TRBJ1-1): EADIYQTPRYLVIGTGKKITLECSQTMGHDKMYWYQQDPGMELHLIHYSYGVNSTEKGDLSSESTVSRIRTEHFPLTLESARPSHTSQYLCASRFRGNTEAFFGQGTRLTVV.

V gene TRBV27 combines with J gene TRBJ2-1; the match to TRBD1 covers 8 bases. V shed 3 bases, J shed 2 bases, and the junction held 3 bases outside the gene matches. Germline V gives CDR1 MNHEY, CDR2 SMNVEV (reference sequence). This CDR3 is 15 amino acids long. The DNA of the CDR3 is TGTGCCAGCAGTTTTGGGACAGGAACCTACAATGAGCAGTTCTTC. This translates into CASSFGTGTYNEQFF.

The chain links TRBV2 to TRBJ2-7; 8 bases map to TRBD1. CDR3 length: 15 amino acids. The V gene's germline CDR1 is SNHLY and CDR2 FYNNEI. V trimming: 6 bases; J trimming: 0 bases; junction bases outside the gene matches: 7. The CDR3 region has the DNA TGTGCCAGCAGCTTGACAGGGGAAGACTCCTACGAGCAGTACGTC. Protein: CASSLTGEDSYEQYV.

This rearrangement joins TRBV11-2 to TRBJ2-5; no firm D call. The assigned J gene may be wrong: the sequence end matches TRBJ2-7 better. This CDR3 has 15 amino acids. The germline V gene has CDR1 SGHAT and CDR2 FQNNGV. CDR3 sequence reads: CASSLESRTSYEQYF. In nucleotides, the CDR3 is TGTGCCAGCAGCTTAGAATCCCGAACCTCCTACGAGCAGTACTTC.

The chain employs TRBV5-4 and TRBJ2-2; 10 bases map to TRBD2. The CDR3 is made up of 16 amino acids. Losses at the gene ends were 4 bases for V and 1 base for J; bases not matched to a gene: 4. In germline, CDR1 is SGHNT, CDR2 YYREEE (reference sequence). CDR3 sequence (DNA): TGTGCCAGCAGCCCAAGGACTAGCGGGAACACCGGGGAGCTGTTTTTT. Translated: CASSPRTSGNTGELFF.

This clone has only one observation. The chain links TRBV4-1 to TRBJ1-4; D uncertain. The ends were cut back, 4 bases at V and 8 bases at J, with 14 bases in the middle. This CDR3 region has 14 residues. Germline CDR1 is MGHRA and CDR2 is YSYEKL. CDR3 DNA sequence: TGCGCCAGCAGCCCCAGTGCACCCGTGGAAAAACTGTTTTTT. Its protein is CASSPSAPVEKLFF.

This chain uses TRBV5-1 with TRBJ2-3; 7 bases fit TRBD2. CDR3 size: 16 residues. V was pared by 0 bases and J by 0 bases, with 4 bases of the junction left unmatched. Germline loops: CDR1 SGHRS, CDR2 YFSETQ. Here the CDR3 DNA reads TGCGCCAGCAGCTTGGGCGGCGGGAGAAGCACAGATACGCAGTATTTT. This translates into CASSLGGGRSTDTQYF.